This TCR beta chain comes out of a study of cytomegalovirus exposure and HLA in healthy donors. Note on this clone: Its antigen is still unknown.

Assay used: immunoSEQ multiplex PCR; TCRdb lists only in-frame clones, some missing. The table shows 150,000 to 250,000 clones, with about 81% occurring only once. The study, taken as a whole, reports: 150 to 200 TCR beta chains were listed as cytomegalovirus-associated.

V lost 7 bases and J lost 8, with 26 bases in between. The CDR3 totals 16 residues. Germline V CDR1 and CDR2: LNHDA, SQIVND (reference sequence). The gene calls are TRBV19 and TRBJ2-5, with TRBD1 as a possible D gene (6 bases). The sample was PBMCs. The receptor comes from a woman in her 30s in good health and CMV-seronegative. The CDR3 loop reads CASTQDFRDTGRTQYF. The CDR3 bases are TGTGCCAGTACCCAAGATTTCCGGGACACGGGGAGAACCCAGTACTTC.